These T cell receptor beta chains were read from a single sample in a study of Graves' ophthalmopathy and Graves' hyperthyroidism. TCRdb reanalysed the multiplex PCR reads using MiXCR and keeps one entry per CDR3 protein. The sample lists 650,000 to 900,000 distinct CDR3 sequences, roughly two fifths occurring once. Sequencing was carried out using peripheral blood. All receptors come from an adult man with Graves' ophthalmopathy. Each CDR3 is given with its conserved first and last residue. A D gene is named only where the DNA matches it firmly. Some rows mark clone size as missing; the rest say once, few, many or name a class of expanded clone.

size: few
D: .
J: TRBJ1-2
V: TRBV6-5
CDR3: CASSLTGLANYGYTF
DNA: TGTGCCAGCAGTTTAACAGGTTTGGCGAACTATGGCTACACCTTC

size: .
D: TRBD1
J: TRBJ2-5
V: TRBV14
CDR3: CASSQSKDRGYQETQYF
DNA: TGTGCCAGCAGCCAATCGAAGGACAGGGGGTACCAAGAGACCCAGTACTTC

size: .
D: .
J: TRBJ2-5
V: TRBV20-1
CDR3: CSARAQGWETQYF
DNA: TGCAGTGCTAGGGCTCAGGGGTGGGAGACCCAGTACTTC

size: .
D: TRBD2
J: TRBJ2-1
V: TRBV5-6
CDR3: CASSTLAGSPYNEQFF
DNA: TGTGCCAGCAGCACCCTAGCGGGCTCCCCCTACAATGAGCAGTTCTTC

size: .
D: TRBD1
J: TRBJ1-5
V: TRBV24-1
CDR3: CASSRTGIDQPQHF
DNA: TGTGCCAGCTCAAGGACAGGGATAGATCAGCCCCAGCATTTT

size: many
D: TRBD1
J: TRBJ1-5
V: TRBV2
CDR3: CASSRTGAEQPQHF
DNA: TGTGCCAGCAGTAGGACAGGGGCAGAACAGCCCCAGCATTTT

size: few
D: .
J: TRBJ1-2
V: TRBV9
CDR3: CASSSGTPRYGYTF
DNA: TGTGCCAGCAGCTCGGGGACTCCCCGGTATGGCTACACCTTC

size: many
D: TRBD1
J: TRBJ1-2
V: TRBV29-1
CDR3: CSVESGGGTGFYGYTF
DNA: TGCAGCGTTGAATCTGGCGGGGGGACAGGGTTTTATGGCTACACCTTC

size: .
D: TRBD1
J: TRBJ1-6
V: TRBV20-1
CDR3: CSADVKGTASSYNSPLHF
DNA: TGCAGTGCTGACGTAAAAGGGACAGCGAGCTCCTATAATTCACCCCTCCACTTT

size: many
D: .
J: TRBJ2-7
V: TRBV2
CDR3: CASSPGPKQYF
DNA: TGTGCCAGCTCTCCGGGACCGAAGCAGTACTTC

size: many
D: TRBD1
J: TRBJ2-5
V: TRBV7-9
CDR3: CASSSGGQGRETQYF
DNA: TGTGCCAGCAGCTCCGGGGGACAGGGGAGGGAGACCCAGTACTTC

size: .
D: TRBD1
J: TRBJ2-5
V: TRBV19
CDR3: CASNPRDSELYF
DNA: TGTGCCAGCAACCCTCGGGACAGTGAATTGTACTTC

size: many
D: TRBD1
J: TRBJ1-5
V: TRBV19
CDR3: CASSDRDVNQPQHF
DNA: TGTGCCAGTAGTGACAGGGACGTCAATCAGCCCCAGCATTTT

size: few
D: .
J: TRBJ2-3
V: TRBV29-1
CDR3: CSVEDGGYDTDTQYF
DNA: TGCAGCGTTGAAGATGGTGGTTATGACACAGATACGCAGTATTTT

size: .
D: TRBD1
J: TRBJ1-2
V: TRBV7-9
CDR3: CASSAQGGTGLYGYTF
DNA: TGTGCCAGCAGCGCACAGGGTGGGACAGGGCTCTATGGCTACACCTTC

size: few
D: TRBD1
J: TRBJ1-1
V: TRBV9
CDR3: CASSAIDRGSGEAFF
DNA: TGTGCCAGCAGCGCGATAGACAGGGGATCGGGTGAAGCTTTCTTT

size: .
D: TRBD1
J: TRBJ2-5
V: TRBV7-9
CDR3: CVSSGTGQETQYF
DNA: TGTGTCAGCTCCGGGACAGGGCAAGAGACCCAGTACTTC

size: few
D: .
J: TRBJ1-2
V: TRBV6-6
CDR3: CASSYSTAGTNGYTF
DNA: TGTGCCAGCAGTTACTCAACGGCCGGGACTAATGGCTACACCTTC

size: .
D: .
J: TRBJ2-2
V: TRBV25-1
CDR3: CASSLDAARELFF
DNA: TGTGCCAGCAGTTTAGACGCCGCCAGGGAGCTGTTTTTT

size: few
D: .
J: TRBJ1-5
V: TRBV19
CDR3: CASSIREGQPQHF
DNA: TGTGCCAGTAGTATTAGAGAAGGACAGCCCCAGCATTTT

size: .
D: .
J: TRBJ2-2
V: TRBV25-1
CDR3: CASSLIAFGSTGELFF
DNA: TGTGCCAGCAGCTTGATAGCGTTTGGGTCAACCGGGGAGCTGTTTTTT

size: few
D: .
J: TRBJ1-1
V: TRBV2
CDR3: CASSDRGKNTEAFF
DNA: TGTGCCAGCAGTGACAGGGGAAAGAACACTGAAGCTTTCTTT

size: .
D: .
J: TRBJ2-7
V: TRBV10-3
CDR3: CAISVRDGGAEQYF
DNA: TGTGCCATCAGTGTACGGGACGGAGGAGCGGAGCAGTACTTC

size: .
D: TRBD1
J: TRBJ2-7
V: TRBV29-1
CDR3: CSVHRGSYEQYF
DNA: TGCAGCGTCCACAGGGGCTCCTACGAGCAGTACTTC

size: .
D: .
J: TRBJ2-3
V: TRBV29-1
CDR3: CSVEVRSTDTQYF
DNA: TGCAGCGTTGAAGTTAGGAGCACAGATACGCAGTATTTT

size: many
D: .
J: TRBJ2-5
V: TRBV2
CDR3: CASSGTQETQYF
DNA: TGTGCCAGCAGCGGAACCCAAGAGACCCAGTACTTC

size: few
D: .
J: TRBJ1-3
V: TRBV10-3
CDR3: CAISEGGVSGNTIYF
DNA: TGTGCCATCAGTGAGGGTGGTGTATCTGGAAACACCATATATTTT

size: many
D: .
J: TRBJ2-7
V: TRBV2
CDR3: CASRRTPLYEQYF
DNA: TGTGCCAGCAGGAGGACCCCCCTCTACGAGCAGTACTTC

size: many
D: .
J: TRBJ1-3
V: TRBV7-2
CDR3: CASSGRGSAGNTIYF
DNA: TGTGCCAGCAGCGGACGAGGTTCAGCCGGAAACACCATATATTTT

size: .
D: .
J: TRBJ1-2
V: TRBV9
CDR3: CASSVGTGYTF
DNA: TGTGCCAGCAGTGTAGGGACAGGCTACACCTTC

size: .
D: TRBD1
J: TRBJ1-3
V: TRBV29-1
CDR3: CSVEDLDRGYGYTIYF
DNA: TGCAGCGTTGAAGATCTTGACAGGGGGTATGGCTACACCATATATTTT

size: many
D: TRBD1
J: TRBJ1-5
V: TRBV29-1
CDR3: CSVQDRDYQPQHF
DNA: TGCAGCGTCCAGGACAGGGACTATCAGCCCCAGCATTTT

size: many
D: .
J: TRBJ1-1
V: TRBV10-3
CDR3: CAIMQGNMNTEAFF
DNA: TGTGCCATCATGCAGGGAAACATGAACACTGAAGCTTTCTTT

size: medium-sized
D: .
J: TRBJ1-4
V: TRBV7-9
CDR3: CASSPGGSEKLFF
DNA: TGTGCCAGCAGCCCAGGAGGGTCTGAAAAACTGTTTTTT

size: few
D: .
J: TRBJ2-5
V: TRBV7-9
CDR3: CASSPPGDGETQYF
DNA: TGTGCCAGCAGCCCCCCCGGGGACGGAGAGACCCAGTACTTC

size: many
D: .
J: TRBJ2-5
V: TRBV19
CDR3: CASSIRGAQTQYF
DNA: TGTGCCAGTAGTATCCGAGGGGCGCAGACCCAGTACTTC

size: many
D: TRBD1
J: TRBJ1-5
V: TRBV19
CDR3: CASTGTKGALGQPQHF
DNA: TGTGCCAGTACGGGTACCAAGGGGGCGCTTGGTCAGCCCCAGCATTTT

size: .
D: TRBD2
J: TRBJ2-2
V: TRBV7-6
CDR3: CASSVSGRGVAGELFF
DNA: TGTGCCAGCAGCGTTAGCGGGAGAGGTGTGGCCGGGGAGCTGTTTTTT

size: many
D: TRBD2
J: TRBJ2-7
V: TRBV10-2
CDR3: CASTLTSGNEQYF
DNA: TGCGCCAGCACCCTGACTAGCGGGAACGAGCAGTACTTC

size: few
D: .
J: TRBJ2-7
V: TRBV7-9
CDR3: CASSLVSGHRSYEQYF
DNA: TGTGCCAGCAGCTTAGTTTCAGGGCACCGGTCGTACGAGCAGTACTTC

size: many
D: .
J: TRBJ1-4
V: TRBV7-8
CDR3: CASSLLDENEKLFF
DNA: TGTGCCAGCAGCTTACTCGATGAAAATGAAAAACTGTTTTTT

size: .
D: TRBD2
J: TRBJ2-3
V: TRBV29-1
CDR3: CSVEGTSGSRGTDTQYF
DNA: TGCAGCGTTGAAGGGACTAGCGGGAGTAGGGGCACAGATACGCAGTATTTT

size: .
D: .
J: TRBJ2-1
V: TRBV15
CDR3: CATSRAPGLNNEQFF
DNA: TGTGCCACCAGCAGAGCACCGGGACTGAACAATGAGCAGTTCTTC

size: .
D: TRBD1
J: TRBJ2-7
V: TRBV2
CDR3: CASSGRRAGGVDEQYF
DNA: TGTGCCAGCTCAGGGCGACGGGCAGGGGGTGTCGACGAGCAGTACTTC

size: .
D: TRBD2
J: TRBJ2-7
V: TRBV10-3
CDR3: CAISASGESYEQYF
DNA: TGTGCCATCAGTGCCAGCGGGGAATCCTACGAGCAGTACTTC

size: .
D: .
J: TRBJ1-5
V: TRBV20-1
CDR3: CSARNSYQPQHF
DNA: TGCAGTGCTAGGAACAGTTATCAGCCCCAGCATTTT

size: .
D: .
J: TRBJ2-2
V: TRBV5-1
CDR3: CASSPGITEELFF
DNA: TGCGCCAGCTCCCCGGGAATAACCGAGGAGCTGTTTTTT

size: few
D: TRBD1
J: TRBJ1-1
V: TRBV20-1
CDR3: CSARETGGIAEAFF
DNA: TGCAGTGCTAGAGAGACAGGGGGCATCGCTGAAGCTTTCTTT

size: many
D: TRBD1
J: TRBJ1-5
V: TRBV20-1
CDR3: CSASPGTGINQPQHF
DNA: TGCAGTGCTAGTCCCGGGACAGGGATCAATCAGCCCCAGCATTTT

size: few
D: .
J: TRBJ1-5
V: TRBV19
CDR3: CASKLTYSNQPQHF
DNA: TGTGCCAGTAAATTGACGTATAGCAATCAGCCCCAGCATTTT

size: .
D: .
J: TRBJ1-1
V: TRBV4-2
CDR3: CASSSREGRGWNTEAFF
DNA: TGTGCCAGCAGCTCGCGGGAGGGGCGTGGGTGGAACACTGAAGCTTTCTTT

size: few
D: .
J: TRBJ1-4
V: TRBV5-1
CDR3: CASSLGGGTANEKLFF
DNA: TGCGCCAGCAGCTTGGGCGGCGGGACGGCTAATGAAAAACTGTTTTTT

size: .
D: TRBD2
J: TRBJ2-7
V: TRBV7-9
CDR3: CASSLGGGPAYEQYF
DNA: TGTGCCAGCAGCTTAGGCGGGGGGCCGGCCTACGAGCAGTACTTC